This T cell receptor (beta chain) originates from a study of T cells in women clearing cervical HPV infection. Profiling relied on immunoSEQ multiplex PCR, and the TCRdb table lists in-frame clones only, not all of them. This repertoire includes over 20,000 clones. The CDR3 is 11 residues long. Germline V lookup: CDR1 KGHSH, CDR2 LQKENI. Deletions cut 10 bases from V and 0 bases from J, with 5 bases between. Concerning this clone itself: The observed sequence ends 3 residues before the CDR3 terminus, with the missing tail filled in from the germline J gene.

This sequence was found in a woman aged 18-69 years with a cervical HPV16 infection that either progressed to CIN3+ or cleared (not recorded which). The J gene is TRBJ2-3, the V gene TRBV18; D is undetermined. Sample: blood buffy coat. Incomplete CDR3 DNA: TGTGCCACTAGTAGCACAGATACG. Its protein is CATSSTDT. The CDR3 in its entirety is CATSSTDTQYF.